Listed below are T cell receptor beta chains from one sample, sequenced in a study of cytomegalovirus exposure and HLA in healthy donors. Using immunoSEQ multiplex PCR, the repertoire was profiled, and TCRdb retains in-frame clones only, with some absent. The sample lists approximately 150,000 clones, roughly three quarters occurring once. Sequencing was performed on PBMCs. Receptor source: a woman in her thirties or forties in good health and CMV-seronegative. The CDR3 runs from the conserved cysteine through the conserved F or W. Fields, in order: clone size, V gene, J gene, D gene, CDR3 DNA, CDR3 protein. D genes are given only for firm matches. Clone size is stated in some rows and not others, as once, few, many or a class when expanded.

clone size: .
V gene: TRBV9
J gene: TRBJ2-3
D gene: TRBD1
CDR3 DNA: TGTGCCAGCAGCGGGACAGGTAGCACAGATACGCAGTATTTT
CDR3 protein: CASSGTGSTDTQYF

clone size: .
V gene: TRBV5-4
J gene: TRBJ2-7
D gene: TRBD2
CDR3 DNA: TGTGCCAGCAGCTTGCGGGCGGGAGTTGACGAGCAGTACTTC
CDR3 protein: CASSLRAGVDEQYF

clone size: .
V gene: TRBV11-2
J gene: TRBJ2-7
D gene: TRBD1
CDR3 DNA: TGTGCCAGCAGCTTGGGACAGGAGCGGTACGAGCAGTACTTC
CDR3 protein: CASSLGQERYEQYF

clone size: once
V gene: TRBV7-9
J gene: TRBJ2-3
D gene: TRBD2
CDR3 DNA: TGTGCCAGCAGCTTCCGAAGACTAGCATTTTCAGATACGCAGTATTTT
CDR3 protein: CASSFRRLAFSDTQYF

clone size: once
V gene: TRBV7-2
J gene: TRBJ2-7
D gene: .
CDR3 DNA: TGTGCCAGCAGCGGGGGGGGGCTCAGCTCCTACGAGCAGTACTTC
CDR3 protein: CASSGGGLSSYEQYF

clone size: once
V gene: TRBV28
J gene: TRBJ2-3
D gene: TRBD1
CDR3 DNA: TGTGCCAGCAGTTTGGGGGGGACAGGGGTAGATACGCAGTATTTT
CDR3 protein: CASSLGGTGVDTQYF

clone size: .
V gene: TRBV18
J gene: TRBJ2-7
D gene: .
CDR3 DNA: TGTGCCAGCTCACTGTTCCAGGGCGAGCAGTACTTC
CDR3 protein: CASSLFQGEQYF

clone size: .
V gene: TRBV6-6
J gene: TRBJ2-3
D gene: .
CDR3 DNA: TGTGCCAGCAGATACCAGGGGAGTACGCAGTATTTT
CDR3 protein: CASRYQGSTQYF

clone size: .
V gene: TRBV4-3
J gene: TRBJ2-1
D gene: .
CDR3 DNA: TGCGCCAGCAGCCAAGAGGTGGCGGGAAGCTCCTACAATGAGCAGTTCTTC
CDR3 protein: CASSQEVAGSSYNEQFF

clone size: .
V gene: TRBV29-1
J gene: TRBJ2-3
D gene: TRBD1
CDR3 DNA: TGCAGCGTCCACGGGACAGGGCGATATTTT
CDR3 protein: CSVHGTGRYF

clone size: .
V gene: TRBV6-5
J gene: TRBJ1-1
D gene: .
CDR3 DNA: TGTGCCAGCAGACCAGGACAGCTTTTAAACACTGAAGCTTTCTTT
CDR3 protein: CASRPGQLLNTEAFF

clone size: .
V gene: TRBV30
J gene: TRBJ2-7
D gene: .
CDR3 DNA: TGTGCCTGGAGCCTGGGGCAGGGGAGCTCCTACGAGCAGTACTTC
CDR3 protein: CAWSLGQGSSYEQYF

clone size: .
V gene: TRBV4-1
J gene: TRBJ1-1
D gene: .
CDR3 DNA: TGCGCCAGCAGCCAGCGGGGAGTATTGAACACTGAAGCTTTCTTT
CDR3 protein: CASSQRGVLNTEAFF

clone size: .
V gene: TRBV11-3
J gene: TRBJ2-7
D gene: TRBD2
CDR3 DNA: TGTGCCAGCAGCACCTACGGACTAGCGGACTACGAGCAGTACTTC
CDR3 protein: CASSTYGLADYEQYF

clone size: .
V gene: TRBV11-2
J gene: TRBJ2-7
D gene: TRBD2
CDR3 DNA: TGTGCCAGCAGCTGGACTAGCGGGGGGGGCGAGCAGTACTTC
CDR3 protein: CASSWTSGGGEQYF

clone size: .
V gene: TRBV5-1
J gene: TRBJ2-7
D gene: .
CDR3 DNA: TGCGCCAGCAGCCCGAGCGGCAGGGGCTACGAGCAGTACTTC
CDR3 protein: CASSPSGRGYEQYF

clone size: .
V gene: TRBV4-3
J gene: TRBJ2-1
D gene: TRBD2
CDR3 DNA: TGCGCCAGCAGCCAGGGAGGGAGCGGGAGAATGGGGAATGAGCAGTTCTTC
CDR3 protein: CASSQGGSGRMGNEQFF

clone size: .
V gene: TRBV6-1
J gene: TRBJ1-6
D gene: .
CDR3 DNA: TGTGCCAGCGGAGGGGCAACCGAAAATTCACCCCTCCACTTT
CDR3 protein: CASGGATENSPLHF

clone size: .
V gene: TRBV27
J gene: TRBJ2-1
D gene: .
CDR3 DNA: TGTGCCAGCAGTTTTACTAACTACAATGAGCAGTTCTTC
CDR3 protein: CASSFTNYNEQFF

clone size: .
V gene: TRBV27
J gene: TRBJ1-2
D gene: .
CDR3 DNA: TGTGCCAGCAGTACGAATACTCGGACAGCTCGTGGTTCCGGCCACACCTTC
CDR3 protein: CASSTNTRTARGSGHTF

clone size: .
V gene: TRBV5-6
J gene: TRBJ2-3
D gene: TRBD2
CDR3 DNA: TGTGCCAGCAGGCACACCGGGTGGGGGGGTAGCACAGATACGCAGTATTTT
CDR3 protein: CASRHTGWGGSTDTQYF

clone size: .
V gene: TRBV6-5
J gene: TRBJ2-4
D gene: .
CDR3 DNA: TGTGCCAGCAGTCAGGGGAACATTCAGTACTTC
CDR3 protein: CASSQGNIQYF

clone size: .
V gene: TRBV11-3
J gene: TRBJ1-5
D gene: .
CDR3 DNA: TGTGCCAGCAGCTCAGATGGCAATAGCAATCAGCCCCAGCATTTT
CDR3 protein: CASSSDGNSNQPQHF

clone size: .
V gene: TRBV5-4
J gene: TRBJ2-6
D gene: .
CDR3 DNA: TGTGCCAGCAGCTGGGGGGGGGCAGCTGGGGCCAACGTCCTGACTTTC
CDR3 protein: CASSWGGAAGANVLTF

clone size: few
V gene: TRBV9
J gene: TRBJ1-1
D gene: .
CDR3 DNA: TGTGCCAGCAGCGCCCAGGGGATGAACACTGAAGCTTTCTTT
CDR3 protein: CASSAQGMNTEAFF

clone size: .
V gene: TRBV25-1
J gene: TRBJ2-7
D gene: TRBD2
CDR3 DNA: TGTGCCAGCAGTGAAGTTAGCGGGGGCCCGTACTTC
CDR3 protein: CASSEVSGGPYF

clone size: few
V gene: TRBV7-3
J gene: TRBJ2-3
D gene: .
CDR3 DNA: TGTGCCAGCAGCCAAAGGGGCATTTTAGATACGCAGTATTTT
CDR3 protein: CASSQRGILDTQYF

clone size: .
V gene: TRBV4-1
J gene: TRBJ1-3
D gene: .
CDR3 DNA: TGCGCCAGCAGCCATGGGCAGTTTGGCCCTGGAAACACCATATATTTT
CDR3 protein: CASSHGQFGPGNTIYF

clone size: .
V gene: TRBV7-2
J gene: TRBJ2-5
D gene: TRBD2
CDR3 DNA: TGTGCCAGCAGCTTATTTCGCGGGGGCCAAGAGACCCAGTACTTC
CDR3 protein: CASSLFRGGQETQYF

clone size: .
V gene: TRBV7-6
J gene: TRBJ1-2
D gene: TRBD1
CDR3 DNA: TGTGCCAGCAGCCCCGAATCAGGGACAGGGGGCGCCTCCTATGGCTACACCTTC
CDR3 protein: CASSPESGTGGASYGYTF

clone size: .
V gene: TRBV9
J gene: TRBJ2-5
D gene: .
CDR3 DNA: TGTGCCAGCAGCGTAGATCCAGGCCCTGGGGAGACCCAGTACTTC
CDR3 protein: CASSVDPGPGETQYF

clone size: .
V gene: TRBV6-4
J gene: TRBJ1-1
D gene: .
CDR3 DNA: TGTGCCAGCAGTGTCGGCCGAGGGACTGAAGCTTTCTTT
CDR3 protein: CASSVGRGTEAFF

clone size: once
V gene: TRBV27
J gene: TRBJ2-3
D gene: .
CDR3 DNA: TGTGCCAGCAGCCCGGTGGGCCCAAGCACAGATACGCAGTATTTT
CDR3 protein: CASSPVGPSTDTQYF

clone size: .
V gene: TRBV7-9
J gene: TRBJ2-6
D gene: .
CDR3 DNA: TGTGCCAGCAGTTACCCGGGACACTACTCTGGGGCCAACGTCCTGACTTTC
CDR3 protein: CASSYPGHYSGANVLTF

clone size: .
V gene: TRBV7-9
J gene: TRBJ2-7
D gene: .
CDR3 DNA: TGTTCCAGCAGCTTAGAGGTCGGGGGCGAGCAGTACTTC
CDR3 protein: CSSSLEVGGEQYF

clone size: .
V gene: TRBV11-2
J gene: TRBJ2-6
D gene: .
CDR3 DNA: TGTGCCAGCAGCGGTTGGACAGTTCCCTCTGGGGCCAACGTCCTGACTTTC
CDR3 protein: CASSGWTVPSGANVLTF

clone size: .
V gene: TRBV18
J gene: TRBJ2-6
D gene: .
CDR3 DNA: TGTGCCAGCTCACCCGGGACATCCGGGGCCAACGTCCTGACTTTC
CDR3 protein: CASSPGTSGANVLTF

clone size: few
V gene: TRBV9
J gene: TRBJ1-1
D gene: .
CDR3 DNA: TGTGCCAGCAGCGTAGGGACAGCCAACACTGAAGCTTTCTTT
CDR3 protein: CASSVGTANTEAFF

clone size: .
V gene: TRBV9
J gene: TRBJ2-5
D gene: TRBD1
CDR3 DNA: TGTGCCAGCAGCGTTGCCACGGGACAGGGGGTACTCCAAGAGACCCAGTACTTC
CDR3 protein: CASSVATGQGVLQETQYF

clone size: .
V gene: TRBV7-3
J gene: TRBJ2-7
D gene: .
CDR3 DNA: TGTGCCAGCAGCTTAAACGCCCACGGCGAGCAGTACTTC
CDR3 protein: CASSLNAHGEQYF

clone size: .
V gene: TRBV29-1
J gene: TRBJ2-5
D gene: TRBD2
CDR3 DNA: TGCAGCGTTGAAGGAATAAGCGGGAGTGTCTTAGAGACCCAGTACTTC
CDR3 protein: CSVEGISGSVLETQYF

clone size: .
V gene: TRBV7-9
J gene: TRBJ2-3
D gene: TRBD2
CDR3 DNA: TGTTCCAGCAGCCCTGGACTAGCTGCCGCCCATTTT
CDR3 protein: CSSSPGLAAAHF

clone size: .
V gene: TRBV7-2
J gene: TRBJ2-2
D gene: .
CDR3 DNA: TGTGCCAGCAGCTTATTCGGGAACACCGGGGAGCTGTTTTTT
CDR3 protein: CASSLFGNTGELFF

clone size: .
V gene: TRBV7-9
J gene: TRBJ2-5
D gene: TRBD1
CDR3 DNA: TGTGCCAGCAGCTTGGGGACAGGGTTGGGAGAGACCCAGTACTTC
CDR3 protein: CASSLGTGLGETQYF

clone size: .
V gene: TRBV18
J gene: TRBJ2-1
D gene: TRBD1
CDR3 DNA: TGTGCCAGCTCCCCCACCCCCGGTGGGACAGTTTACAATGAGCAGTTCTTC
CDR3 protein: CASSPTPGGTVYNEQFF

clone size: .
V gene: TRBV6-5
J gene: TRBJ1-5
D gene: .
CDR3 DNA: TGTGCCACCGACAGATATCAGCCCCAGCATTTT
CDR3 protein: CATDRYQPQHF

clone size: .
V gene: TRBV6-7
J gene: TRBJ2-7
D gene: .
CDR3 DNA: TGTGCCAGCAGTCCCTCAGGGGTCCCTTCCGAGCAGTACTTC
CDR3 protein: CASSPSGVPSEQYF

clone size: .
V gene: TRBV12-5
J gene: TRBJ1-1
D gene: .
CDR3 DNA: TGTGCTAGTGGCGATAACGACAGGAACACTGAAGCTTTCTTT
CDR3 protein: CASGDNDRNTEAFF

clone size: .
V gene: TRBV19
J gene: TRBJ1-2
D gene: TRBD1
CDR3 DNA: TGTGCCAGTAAGAGAGGGACAGGGGGTTTCTATGGCTACACCTTC
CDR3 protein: CASKRGTGGFYGYTF

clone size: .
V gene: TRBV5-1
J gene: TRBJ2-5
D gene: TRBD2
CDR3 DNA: TGCGCCAGCAGCCGACTAGCGGGGAACCAAGAGACCCAGTACTTC
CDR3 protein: CASSRLAGNQETQYF